What follows describes a single TCR beta chain. As yet, its antigen is unknown. This sample was included in a study of CXCR3-negative and CXCR3-positive naive CD8 T cells. Points from the study as a whole: Post-cryopreservation CXCR3 expression was partly diminished, and the bulk of assays employed fresh PBMCs. For CXCR3-positive naive cells, TRB CDR3s were more hydrophobic than those of CXCR3-negative naive cells.

Germline assignment: CDR1 SQVTM and CDR2 ANQGSEA. The CDR3 totals 13 residues. With UMI labels, 5' RACE was used to prepare the TRB cDNA libraries. TCRdb re-called the 5' RACE reads and catalogs CDR3 proteins one per entry, DNA excluded. The sample totals around 26,000 distinct CDR3 sequences. CD45RO-CCR7+CD27+CD95- was the phenotype of naive CD8+ T cells. Material: naive CXCR3- CD8+ T cells from blood. Noted subset: CD45RO-CCR7+CD27+CD95- naive CD8+ T cells lacking CXCR3 (TNR3-). V usage is TRBV29-1 and J usage is TRBJ2-3; TCRdb indicates TRBD2, and absent DNA this call remains unverified. This sequence was found in a human donor in good health. Some clones in this sample may be carry-over from other donors' samples. CDR3 protein: CSALAVGPDTQYF.